Listed below are T cell receptor beta chains from one sample, sequenced in a study of blood T cell repertoires in COVID-19. Method: immunoSEQ multiplex PCR; TCRdb's copy keeps in-frame clones and lacks some. The sample shows approximately 500,000 clones, around 90% of them seen only once. Sequences were obtained from peripheral blood. These receptors originate from a woman aged 50 to 60 with COVID-19, enrolled during active disease. The CDR3 runs from the conserved cysteine through the conserved F or W. Each record gives: clone size, D gene, J gene, V gene, CDR3 DNA, CDR3 protein. D genes are given only for firm matches. Part of the rows lack a size; the others show once, few, many or a class for expanded clones.

clone_size: NA
d_call: NA
j_call: TRBJ1-2
v_call: TRBV7-2
cdr3_nt: TGTGCCAGCAGCTTAGGGGAGGGCCACACCGTCTATGGCTACACCTTC
cdr3_aa: CASSLGEGHTVYGYTF

clone_size: NA
d_call: NA
j_call: TRBJ2-7
v_call: TRBV27
cdr3_nt: TGTGCCAGCAGTTTATCCGGGTTAGACGAGCAGTACTTC
cdr3_aa: CASSLSGLDEQYF

clone_size: once
d_call: NA
j_call: TRBJ1-1
v_call: TRBV5-1
cdr3_nt: TGCGCCAGCAGCTTGGGGGCAGGGCGAGGCACTGAAGCTTTCTTT
cdr3_aa: CASSLGAGRGTEAFF

clone_size: NA
d_call: TRBD1
j_call: TRBJ1-4
v_call: TRBV3-1/TRBV3-2
cdr3_nt: TGTGCCAGCACCACCCAGGGGGATGAAAAACTGTTTTTT
cdr3_aa: CASTTQGDEKLFF

clone_size: NA
d_call: NA
j_call: TRBJ1-2
v_call: TRBV7-9
cdr3_nt: TGTGCCAGCAGCTCTCGGACAGCCTATGGCTACACCTTC
cdr3_aa: CASSSRTAYGYTF

clone_size: NA
d_call: TRBD1
j_call: TRBJ1-6
v_call: TRBV30
cdr3_nt: TGTGCCTGGACTCGGGACAGGGGGGGATCACCCCTCCACTTT
cdr3_aa: CAWTRDRGGSPLHF

clone_size: NA
d_call: TRBD1
j_call: TRBJ1-6
v_call: TRBV2
cdr3_nt: TGTGCCAGCAGTACCGGACAGGGGGCATCTAATTCACCCCTCCACTTT
cdr3_aa: CASSTGQGASNSPLHF

clone_size: few
d_call: NA
j_call: TRBJ1-2
v_call: TRBV2
cdr3_nt: TGTGCCAGCGATGTCGGCGGCGTAGCTAACTATGGCTACACCTTC
cdr3_aa: CASDVGGVANYGYTF

clone_size: NA
d_call: NA
j_call: TRBJ1-1
v_call: TRBV18
cdr3_nt: TGTGCCAGCTCACCACCGAGCGGAAGGACCGCGAACACTGAAGCTTTCTTT
cdr3_aa: CASSPPSGRTANTEAFF

clone_size: NA
d_call: NA
j_call: TRBJ2-3
v_call: TRBV3-1/TRBV3-2
cdr3_nt: TGTGCCAGCAGCCGACAACTCTTCTCAGATACGCAGTATTTT
cdr3_aa: CASSRQLFSDTQYF

clone_size: NA
d_call: NA
j_call: TRBJ1-1
v_call: TRBV6-5
cdr3_nt: TGTGCCAGCAGCGCCACAGAGGGCACTGAAGCTTTCTTT
cdr3_aa: CASSATEGTEAFF

clone_size: NA
d_call: TRBD1
j_call: TRBJ1-1
v_call: TRBV30
cdr3_nt: TGTGCCTGGAGAGTTACAGGGGGTAGATCTTTCTTT
cdr3_aa: CAWRVTGGRSFF

clone_size: NA
d_call: NA
j_call: TRBJ1-2
v_call: TRBV2
cdr3_nt: TGTGCCAGCAGTCAGGGAACCTATGGCTACACCTTC
cdr3_aa: CASSQGTYGYTF

clone_size: NA
d_call: NA
j_call: TRBJ1-4
v_call: TRBV7-2
cdr3_nt: TGTGCCAGCAGCTTAGCGCTGGGAGGAGGGTTTGGGGGTAATGAAAAACTGTTTTTT
cdr3_aa: CASSLALGGGFGGNEKLFF

clone_size: few
d_call: NA
j_call: TRBJ1-2
v_call: TRBV10-3
cdr3_nt: TGTGCCATCATGGACTCCAACAACTATGGCTACACCTTC
cdr3_aa: CAIMDSNNYGYTF

clone_size: NA
d_call: NA
j_call: TRBJ1-1
v_call: TRBV18
cdr3_nt: TGTGCCAGCTCACCAGACAGGACCACTGAAGCTTTCTTT
cdr3_aa: CASSPDRTTEAFF

clone_size: NA
d_call: NA
j_call: TRBJ1-1
v_call: TRBV3-1/TRBV3-2
cdr3_nt: TGTGCCAGCAGCCCGACCGGGACAAGGGCTGAAGCTTTCTTT
cdr3_aa: CASSPTGTRAEAFF

clone_size: NA
d_call: TRBD2
j_call: TRBJ2-1
v_call: TRBV11-2
cdr3_nt: TGTGCCAGCAGCACACCCGGGACTAGCGGGGGACTTAAGGATGAGCAGTTCTTC
cdr3_aa: CASSTPGTSGGLKDEQFF

clone_size: NA
d_call: NA
j_call: TRBJ2-7
v_call: TRBV27
cdr3_nt: TGTGCCAGCAGTTTTGGGCAGAGAATGAGCGAGCAGTACTTC
cdr3_aa: CASSFGQRMSEQYF

clone_size: NA
d_call: TRBD1
j_call: TRBJ1-1
v_call: TRBV10-3
cdr3_nt: TGTGCCATCAGTGCTAGTTTGAGGGACAGGGACACTGAAGCTTTCTTT
cdr3_aa: CAISASLRDRDTEAFF

clone_size: NA
d_call: NA
j_call: TRBJ1-4
v_call: TRBV29-1
cdr3_nt: TGCAGCGCCGCGCGGGTAGAAGGGGAAAAACTGTTTTTT
cdr3_aa: CSAARVEGEKLFF

clone_size: NA
d_call: NA
j_call: TRBJ1-1
v_call: TRBV6-2/TRBV6-3
cdr3_nt: TGTGCCAGCAGTTACGCCCCAGGGGCTCGTGCTGAAGCTTTCTTT
cdr3_aa: CASSYAPGARAEAFF

clone_size: NA
d_call: TRBD1
j_call: TRBJ1-2
v_call: TRBV2
cdr3_nt: TGTGCCAGCAGCCCCGAAGGGACTGGACAGGGGAGAGGCTACACCTTC
cdr3_aa: CASSPEGTGQGRGYTF

clone_size: NA
d_call: TRBD1
j_call: TRBJ2-7
v_call: TRBV6-1
cdr3_nt: TGTGCCAGCAGTGGGATCCCCGGGACAGGGTTTGGCGAGCAGTACTTC
cdr3_aa: CASSGIPGTGFGEQYF

clone_size: once
d_call: TRBD2
j_call: TRBJ2-1
v_call: TRBV19
cdr3_nt: TGTGTCACTAGCGGGGGGGCCGGTGAGCAGTTCTTC
cdr3_aa: CVTSGGAGEQFF

clone_size: once
d_call: NA
j_call: TRBJ2-7
v_call: TRBV3-1/TRBV3-2
cdr3_nt: TGTGCCAGCAGCCCACTGAGGACCTACGAGCAGTACTTC
cdr3_aa: CASSPLRTYEQYF

clone_size: NA
d_call: NA
j_call: TRBJ1-1
v_call: TRBV6-5
cdr3_nt: TGTGCCAGCAGTTTCATGAACACTGAAGCTTTCTTT
cdr3_aa: CASSFMNTEAFF

clone_size: NA
d_call: NA
j_call: TRBJ1-2
v_call: TRBV30
cdr3_nt: TGTGCCGGGTACAGGGAAGAAGATGGCTACACCTTC
cdr3_aa: CAGYREEDGYTF

clone_size: NA
d_call: TRBD1
j_call: TRBJ2-2
v_call: TRBV27
cdr3_nt: TGTGCCAGCAGTTTAAGGGGACAGGGAAGTTCCGGGGAGCTGTTTTTT
cdr3_aa: CASSLRGQGSSGELFF

clone_size: NA
d_call: NA
j_call: TRBJ1-2
v_call: TRBV5-1
cdr3_nt: TGCGCCAGCAGCTTCGGGGACTATGGCTACACCTTC
cdr3_aa: CASSFGDYGYTF

clone_size: NA
d_call: TRBD1
j_call: TRBJ2-7
v_call: TRBV4-2
cdr3_nt: TGTGCCAGCAGCCAAAGGGACAGGGCTGGCTACGAGCAGTACTTC
cdr3_aa: CASSQRDRAGYEQYF

clone_size: NA
d_call: NA
j_call: TRBJ1-5
v_call: TRBV7-2
cdr3_nt: TGTGCCAGCAGCCCGGCGGGCGGGGGAGGCCAGCCCCAGCATTTT
cdr3_aa: CASSPAGGGGQPQHF

clone_size: NA
d_call: NA
j_call: TRBJ2-5
v_call: TRBV2
cdr3_nt: TGTGCCAGTGGTAAGGACAGAAGCCAAGAGACCCAGTACTTC
cdr3_aa: CASGKDRSQETQYF

clone_size: once
d_call: TRBD2
j_call: TRBJ2-1
v_call: TRBV20-1
cdr3_nt: TGCAGTGCTAGTTGGGCTAGCGGTCCTTCCTACAATGAGCAGTTCTTC
cdr3_aa: CSASWASGPSYNEQFF

clone_size: once
d_call: NA
j_call: TRBJ1-5
v_call: TRBV28
cdr3_nt: TGTGCCAGCAGTAGCAGGTATTATAGCAATCAGCCCCAGCATTTT
cdr3_aa: CASSSRYYSNQPQHF

clone_size: NA
d_call: NA
j_call: TRBJ2-7
v_call: TRBV7-9
cdr3_nt: TGTGCCAGCAGCTTCGTAACAGAGTCCTACGAGCAGTACTTC
cdr3_aa: CASSFVTESYEQYF

clone_size: few
d_call: NA
j_call: TRBJ1-5
v_call: TRBV19
cdr3_nt: TGTGCCAGTAGTATAGTGGGCCCGATGGATCAGCCCCAGCATTTT
cdr3_aa: CASSIVGPMDQPQHF

clone_size: NA
d_call: NA
j_call: TRBJ1-2
v_call: TRBV18
cdr3_nt: TGTGCCAGCTCACCACCGGTTCAGGGACTCCTTCGGGATGGCTACACCTTC
cdr3_aa: CASSPPVQGLLRDGYTF

clone_size: few
d_call: TRBD1
j_call: TRBJ1-1
v_call: TRBV19
cdr3_nt: TGTGCCAGTAGGGAGGACAGGGGCCGCTACGAAGCTTTCTTT
cdr3_aa: CASREDRGRYEAFF

clone_size: NA
d_call: NA
j_call: TRBJ1-6
v_call: TRBV5-1
cdr3_nt: TGCGCCAGCAGCTTATCGGGGGGAATTGATTCACCCCTCCACTTT
cdr3_aa: CASSLSGGIDSPLHF

clone_size: NA
d_call: TRBD1
j_call: TRBJ2-2
v_call: TRBV5-4
cdr3_nt: TGTGCCAGCAGCGCCGGGACAGTCCATGTAGGGGAGCTGTTTTTT
cdr3_aa: CASSAGTVHVGELFF

clone_size: once
d_call: NA
j_call: TRBJ1-2
v_call: TRBV30
cdr3_nt: TGTGCCTGGAGTGTACGAGTTTCCTCCAACTATGGCTACACCTTC
cdr3_aa: CAWSVRVSSNYGYTF

clone_size: NA
d_call: NA
j_call: TRBJ1-2
v_call: TRBV30
cdr3_nt: TGTGCCTCCTCCGAGGGGGGGGCGCTTGGCTACACCTTC
cdr3_aa: CASSEGGALGYTF

clone_size: NA
d_call: TRBD1
j_call: TRBJ2-7
v_call: TRBV6-4
cdr3_nt: TGTGCCAGCAGTGTGGACAGGACCTACGAGCAGTACTTC
cdr3_aa: CASSVDRTYEQYF

clone_size: NA
d_call: TRBD1
j_call: TRBJ1-4
v_call: TRBV28
cdr3_nt: TGTGCCAGCAGTTCCACAGGGGGCAATAATGAAAAACTGTTTTTT
cdr3_aa: CASSSTGGNNEKLFF

clone_size: NA
d_call: NA
j_call: TRBJ1-2
v_call: TRBV11-2
cdr3_nt: TGTGCCACCCTAGGGGGAGGGGTCTTCGGCTACACCTTC
cdr3_aa: CATLGGGVFGYTF

clone_size: NA
d_call: TRBD2
j_call: TRBJ2-1
v_call: TRBV29-1
cdr3_nt: TGCAGCGTTGACAGCGGGAGCTCCTACAATGAGCAGTTCTTC
cdr3_aa: CSVDSGSSYNEQFF

clone_size: NA
d_call: NA
j_call: TRBJ2-7
v_call: TRBV24-1
cdr3_nt: TGTGCCACCAGTTCTCCTGAGGACGAGCAGTACTTC
cdr3_aa: CATSSPEDEQYF

clone_size: NA
d_call: NA
j_call: TRBJ1-1
v_call: TRBV19
cdr3_nt: TGTGCCACAGGGGATAACTTGAACACTGAAGCTTTCTTT
cdr3_aa: CATGDNLNTEAFF

clone_size: NA
d_call: NA
j_call: TRBJ1-4
v_call: TRBV6-5
cdr3_nt: TGTGCCAGCAAACAGTCGGCAACTAATGAAAAACTGTTTTTT
cdr3_aa: CASKQSATNEKLFF

clone_size: NA
d_call: NA
j_call: TRBJ1-1
v_call: TRBV28
cdr3_nt: TGTGCCAGCAGTTTCGGCGCGGCCACTGAAGCTTTCTTT
cdr3_aa: CASSFGAATEAFF

clone_size: once
d_call: NA
j_call: TRBJ1-5
v_call: TRBV2
cdr3_nt: TGTGCCAGCCGACAGATCAATCAGCCCCAGCATTTT
cdr3_aa: CASRQINQPQHF

clone_size: NA
d_call: NA
j_call: TRBJ1-1
v_call: TRBV5-8
cdr3_nt: TGTGCCAGCAGCTTGGTACAGAGGAACACTGAAGCTTTCTTT
cdr3_aa: CASSLVQRNTEAFF

clone_size: NA
d_call: TRBD1
j_call: TRBJ1-1
v_call: TRBV19
cdr3_nt: TGTGCCAGTGTCCCGAACAGGGGTTTGGACACTGAAGCTTTCTTT
cdr3_aa: CASVPNRGLDTEAFF

clone_size: NA
d_call: NA
j_call: TRBJ2-2
v_call: TRBV27
cdr3_nt: TGTGCCAGCGGGGCCCGGAACACCGGGGAGCTGTTTTTT
cdr3_aa: CASGARNTGELFF

clone_size: NA
d_call: NA
j_call: TRBJ1-2
v_call: TRBV11-2
cdr3_nt: TGTGCCAGCAGCTTAGGGGGCGCTCCGCCTGGCTACACCTTC
cdr3_aa: CASSLGGAPPGYTF

clone_size: NA
d_call: NA
j_call: TRBJ2-3
v_call: TRBV24-1
cdr3_nt: TGTGCCACCAGTGATTTGAGGGGGGATACGCAGTATTTT
cdr3_aa: CATSDLRGDTQYF

clone_size: NA
d_call: NA
j_call: TRBJ1-5
v_call: TRBV19
cdr3_nt: TGTGCCAGTAGTATAGCCCCCTCCTCGGGAGGGCAGCCCCAGCATTTT
cdr3_aa: CASSIAPSSGGQPQHF

clone_size: NA
d_call: NA
j_call: TRBJ1-2
v_call: TRBV5-4
cdr3_nt: TGTGCCAGCAGCTTGGACAGCACCTATGGCTACACCTTC
cdr3_aa: CASSLDSTYGYTF

clone_size: NA
d_call: NA
j_call: TRBJ1-1
v_call: TRBV19
cdr3_nt: TGTGCCAGTAGTTGGGGGGGGTCATTGAACACTGAAGCTTTCTTT
cdr3_aa: CASSWGGSLNTEAFF